The following is a TCR beta chain sequence with its context. Its specificity is unknown. This specimen belongs to a study of shared clonotypes between healthy human individuals. Turning to the study itself: Three plates each covered CD4 naive and memory; CD8 naive two, CD8 memory one. The study's findings and limits: Lower generation probabilities were found for non-shared clonotypes than for those shared by all four donors.

Using immunoSEQ multiplex PCR, the repertoire was profiled, and TCRdb retains in-frame clones only, with some absent. Of about 2,200,000 clones detected, 93% appear once; the ten largest clones hold 1.7%. This CDR3 is built from 17 residues. CDR1 is SGHRS and CDR2 is YFSETQ in the germline V gene. Trimming left V 0 bases short and J 2 bases short, with 15 bases between. Cells designated naive CD8 were CD45RO-negative and were positively selected for CCR7, with terminally differentiated effector memory CD45RA+ cells excluded. The sequenced sample consisted of naive CD8+ T cells from PBMCs. This receptor was identified in a man in his late teens or twenties in good health. Some clones in this sample may be carry-over from other donors' samples. This chain uses TRBV5-1 with TRBJ2-1; no reliable D call. This CDR3 reads CASSLGGWVAAYNEQFF. The CDR3 DNA reads TGCGCCAGCAGCTTGGGTGGGTGGGTGGCGGCCTACAATGAGCAGTTCTTC.